The 30 T cell receptor beta chains in this list originate from one sample, sequenced in a study of type 1 regulatory T cells. TCRdb itself ran the reads through MiXCR, one entry per CDR3 protein. Among roughly 71,000 distinct CDR3 sequences listed, around 68% were seen once. For these receptors, no antigen is known. The sequenced sample was cultured T cells, either the whole culture or a sorted T cell fraction (not recorded which). Subset defined: Tr1-enriched cell product generated in vitro against host alloantigens. The receptor set was obtained from a human donor in good health.

The chain is built from TRBV7-8 and TRBJ2-5; no clear D gene. Germline CDR1 reads SGHVS; CDR2 reads FQNEAQ. The length of the CDR3 is 14 residues. V was cut by 2 bases and J by 2 bases, with 9 bases left in between. The CDR3 sequence: CASSLLISQETQYF. CDR3 nucleotide sequence: TGTGCCAGCAGCTTACTAATCAGTCAAGAGACCCAGTACTTC.

The gene calls are TRBV20-1 and TRBJ2-3; 10 bases are a match to TRBD2. This CDR3 has 15 residues. The V and J ends lost 3 bases and 4 bases, in that order; junction bases with no gene match: 7. Germline lookup yields CDR1 DFQATT and CDR2 SNEGSKA (reference sequence). The CDR3 DNA reads as TGCAGTGCTAGTGACGGAGCGGGAGGGTCAGATACGCAGTATTTT. Translated: CSASDGAGGSDTQYF.

J is TRBJ1-1 and V is TRBV19; weak D call: TRBD1 (6 bases). The germline V gene has CDR1 LNHDA and CDR2 SQIVND (reference sequence). V was cut by 2 bases and J by 5 bases, with 12 bases left in between. The CDR3 spans 14 residues. The DNA for the CDR3 is TGTGCCAGTAGTATACAGGGGAAACGGACTGAAGCTTTCTTT. This encodes CASSIQGKRTEAFF.

This clonotype was observed many times. The genes are TRBV5-1 and TRBJ2-5; D call uncertain. This CDR3 is 14 amino acids long. The V end was cut by 2 bases, the J end by 1 base, with 9 bases between. The V gene's germline CDR1 is SGHRS and CDR2 YFSETQ. The CDR3 DNA reads TGCGCCAGCAGCTTCTCCGGGCCCCAAGAGACCCAGTACTTC. It yields the protein CASSFSGPQETQYF.

This sequence joins TRBV4-1 and TRBJ2-3; the D gene is possibly TRBD2 (6 bases). Germline V lookup: CDR1 MGHRA, CDR2 YSYEKL. The V gene lost 1 base and the J gene lost 6 bases, with 17 bases spanning the gap. CDR3 length: 16 amino acids. The CDR3 sequence: CASSQVKLASRDTQYF. As DNA, the CDR3 is TGCGCCAGCAGCCAAGTTAAACTAGCCAGCCGGGATACGCAGTATTTT.

The chain is built from TRBV7-3 and TRBJ2-1; TRBD2 aligns across 7 bases. The trim removed 5 bases at V and 7 bases at J, leaving 5 bases unmatched. The CDR3 extends over 13 amino acids. Germline CDR1 and CDR2: SGHTA and FQGTGA. CDR3 sequence: CASSPGLRNEQFF. The CDR3 DNA is TGTGCCAGCAGCCCGGGACTACGGAATGAGCAGTTCTTC.

The rearrangement uses TRBV20-1 and TRBJ1-4; D gene unclear. CDR3 size: 11 residues. Germline assignment: CDR1 DFQATT and CDR2 SNEGSKA (reference sequence). The germline V and J ends were trimmed by 4 bases and 5 bases, with 5 bases remaining between them. The CDR3 is CSAIWNEKLFF. The CDR3 DNA reads as TGCAGTGCTATATGGAATGAAAAACTGTTTTTT.

The chain combines TRBV7-2 with TRBJ2-2; unclear D gene. The CDR3 has 16 amino acids. CDR1 and CDR2 from the germline V gene are SGHTA and FQGNSA. The V gene lost 5 bases and the J gene lost 9 bases, with 22 bases spanning the gap. DNA of the CDR3: TGTGCCAGCAGCCCTAGTCCGGCCCCAGGTCCTTGGGAGCTGTTTTTT. Translation: CASSPSPAPGPWELFF.

This chain uses TRBV6-6 with TRBJ2-2; no reliable D call. V was trimmed by 6 bases and J by 7 bases, leaving 12 bases between them. CDR3 length: 13 amino acids. CDR1 and CDR2 from the germline V gene are MNHNY and SVGAGI (reference sequence). The DNA for the CDR3 is TGTGCCAGCAGCAAATCTGCTGGCGGGGAGCTGTTTTTT. Residues: CASSKSAGGELFF.

The chain carries TRBV27 and TRBJ1-5; 7 bases are a match to TRBD1. J gave up 2 bases and V 4 bases, and 5 bases lay outside the gene matches. CDR1 is MNHEY, CDR2 SMNVEV, per germline (reference sequence). The CDR3 totals 15 residues. In DNA form, the CDR3 reads TGTGCCAGCAGTTGGGGACAGAGTGGCAATCAGCCCCAGCATTTT. Translation: CASSWGQSGNQPQHF.

This sequence joins TRBV5-1 and TRBJ2-2; D is perhaps TRBD2 (7 bases). CDR3 length: 16 residues. CDR1 is SGHRS, CDR2 YFSETQ, per germline. Between the trimmed V and J ends, which lost 4 bases and 4 bases, there was a span of 17 bases. This CDR3 is CASSPGAGVRTGELFF. DNA of the CDR3: TGCGCCAGCAGCCCGGGGGCGGGAGTGCGCACCGGGGAGCTGTTTTTT.

The chain couples TRBV5-1 to TRBJ2-5; D unresolved. The germline CDR1 and CDR2 sequences are SGHRS and YFSETQ. Trimming pared 0 bases from V and 5 bases from J, leaving 11 bases between. The CDR3 is 14 amino acids. As DNA, the CDR3 is TGCGCCAGCAGCTTGGCAGGCAGGCCGGAGACCCAGTACTTC. The encoded protein is CASSLAGRPETQYF.

The chain couples TRBV25-1 to TRBJ2-5, with D unclear. The V end was cut by 4 bases, the J end by 4 bases, with 13 bases between. Germline V CDR1 and CDR2: MGHDK, SYGVNS. This CDR3 region has 14 residues. CDR3 sequence reads: CASSAARPTETQYF. In nucleotides, the CDR3 is TGTGCCAGCAGTGCTGCACGGCCAACAGAGACCCAGTACTTC.

This clonotype occurred a few times. This chain uses TRBV4-3 with TRBJ2-3; 10 nucleotides match TRBD1. The CDR3 spans 15 residues. With 0 bases clipped from V and 6 bases from J, the junction kept 3 bases outside the gene matches. Germline values: CDR1 LGHNA, CDR2 YSLEER. CDR3 sequence: CASSQDGDRGDTQYF. CDR3 in DNA: TGCGCCAGCAGCCAAGATGGGGACAGGGGTGATACGCAGTATTTT.

In the case of this clonotype: One base away lies a much larger clone, so this may be a sequencing read error. The chain couples TRBV20-1 to TRBJ2-1; TRBD2 aligns across 11 bases. The CDR3 has 21 residues. Per the germline V gene, CDR1 is DFQATT and CDR2 is SNEGSKA (reference sequence). V was clipped by 0 bases and J by 3 bases; unmatched bases: 19. The CDR3 nucleotides are TGCAGTGCTAGAGACCATCCCTGGGCTAGCGGGAGGCCAAGCTTCTACAATGAGCAGTTCTTC. Translated: CSARDHPWASGRPSFYNEQFF.

The rearrangement uses TRBV6-1 and TRBJ2-1, with no clear D. The CDR3 extends over 13 amino acids. Deletions cut 1 base from V and 7 bases from J, with 8 bases between. Germline V gene sequence: CDR1 MNHNS, CDR2 SASEGT. The CDR3 region has the DNA TGTGCCAGCAGTGAAGTCCTTTCTAATGAGCAGTTCTTC. This encodes CASSEVLSNEQFF.

The chain employs TRBV19 and TRBJ2-1; 8 bases align to TRBD2. The V gene's germline CDR1 is LNHDA and CDR2 SQIVND (reference sequence). V lost 4 bases, J lost 10 bases, and 9 bases stayed unmatched. CDR3 length equals 14 residues. As DNA, the CDR3 is TGTGCCAGTAGTACCAGAGTCGTAGCGGGAGAGCAGTTCTTC. Amino acids: CASSTRVVAGEQFF.

V gene TRBV4-1 combines with J gene TRBJ2-1; 7 bases align to TRBD2. Germline V gene data show CDR1 as MGHRA and CDR2 as YSYEKL. The V and J ends lost 1 base and 3 bases, in that order; junction bases with no gene match: 9. This CDR3 comprises 17 residues. The CDR3 coding sequence is TGCGCCAGCAGCCAAGTCCTCCTTGGCGGGAGCTACAATGAGCAGTTCTTC. Residues: CASSQVLLGGSYNEQFF.

V usage is TRBV11-2 and J usage is TRBJ2-3, with D perhaps matching TRBD1 (6 bases). This CDR3 has 18 amino acids. Germline V gives CDR1 SGHAT, CDR2 FQNNGV. V lost 2 bases and J 0 bases, leaving 18 bases between the germline ends. CDR3: CASSLNSAMGASTDTQYF. CDR3 coding DNA: TGTGCCAGCAGCTTAAACTCGGCGATGGGGGCTAGCACAGATACGCAGTATTTT.

The rearrangement links TRBV12-3 or TRBV12-4 to TRBJ2-2, with 9 positions matching TRBD2. There are 18 residues in the CDR3. The trim removed 1 base at V and 2 bases at J, leaving 8 bases unmatched. The CDR3 protein is CASSLDFRAGGNTGELFF. CDR3 bases: TGTGCCAGCAGTTTAGACTTTCGAGCGGGAGGTAACACCGGGGAGCTGTTTTTT.

On this clonotype: A read error may explain this, as a much larger clone is one base away. This CDR3 is missing its conserved last phenylalanine or tryptophan, likely due to a read error. The chain links TRBV11-2 to TRBJ2-7, with 7 bases identical to TRBD1. The CDR3 has 13 residues. The J segment lost 2 bases and the V segment lost 3 bases, leaving 1 base of the junction unmatched. Germline CDR1 reads SGHAT; CDR2 reads FQNNGV. The CDR3 spells CASSLGQPYEQYL. CDR3 bases: TGTGCCAGCAGCTTGGGACAGCCCTACGAGCAGTACCTC.

There are a few counts of this clonotype. The CDR3 protein is CASSQDPNTEAFF. The CDR3 nucleotides read TGTGCCAGCAGCCAAGACCCTAACACTGAAGCTTTCTTT. This sequence joins TRBV16 and TRBJ1-1; the D is unclear. This CDR3 is 13 amino acids long. V shed 2 bases and J shed 2 bases, with 6 bases lying between them. Germline loops: CDR1 KGHSY, CDR2 FQNENV.

The chain combines TRBV20-1 with TRBJ2-3; possible D gene TRBD1, 5 bases. Germline V CDR1 and CDR2: DFQATT, SNEGSKA (reference sequence). The length of the CDR3 is 16 residues. Trimming left V 0 bases short and J 1 base short, with 14 bases between. Here the CDR3 reads CSARERQGFGTDTQYF. The DNA for the CDR3 is TGCAGTGCTAGAGAGCGGCAGGGCTTCGGCACAGATACGCAGTATTTT.

The rearrangement links TRBV4-1 to TRBJ2-3; D is uncertain. This CDR3 contains 18 residues. Germline CDR1 reads MGHRA; CDR2 reads YSYEKL. With 0 bases removed from V and 2 bases from J, the gap between germline ends came to 18 bases. CDR3 protein: CASSQDFPADGITDTQYF. The CDR3 DNA reads TGCGCCAGCAGCCAAGATTTTCCGGCAGACGGAATCACAGATACGCAGTATTTT.

V is TRBV29-1 and J is TRBJ1-5; perhaps TRBD1 as D (6 bases). Between the trimmed V and J ends, which lost 4 bases and 5 bases, there was a span of 12 bases. Looked up from germline, CDR1 is SQVTM and CDR2 is ANQGSEA. The CDR3 extends over 13 amino acids. CDR3 sequence reads: CSVGLGADQPQHF. In DNA, the CDR3 is TGCAGCGTTGGATTGGGGGCTGATCAGCCCCAGCATTTT.

The chain has TRBV29-1 and TRBJ2-3; D possibly corresponds to TRBD1 (5 bases). The length of the CDR3 is 13 residues. V was trimmed by 5 bases and J by 6 bases, leaving 15 bases between them. Germline V lookup: CDR1 SQVTM, CDR2 ANQGSEA. CDR3 DNA: TGCAGCGTTCATTTTAGACAGCAGGATACGCAGTATTTT. Its protein product is CSVHFRQQDTQYF.

J is TRBJ1-1 and V is TRBV6-2 or TRBV6-3; D is unresolved. There are 14 residues in the CDR3. Trimming removed 2 bases at V and 0 bases at J, with 7 bases between. CDR1 is MNHEY and CDR2 is SVGEGT in the germline V gene. CDR3 region: CASSYGGVNTEAFF. The CDR3 DNA is TGTGCCAGCAGTTACGGAGGTGTGAACACTGAAGCTTTCTTT.

The rearrangement uses TRBV6-5 and TRBJ1-2, with TRBD1 matching 7 bases. This CDR3 contains 12 residues. Germline V CDR1 and CDR2: MNHEY, SVGAGI. Trimming at V came to 0 bases and at J to 8 bases, leaving 0 bases not matched to a gene. The CDR3 region has the DNA TGTGCCAGCAGTTACTCACAGGGGGGCTACACCTTC. Translated: CASSYSQGGYTF.

This sequence joins TRBV19 and TRBJ2-1; 8 nucleotides line up with TRBD2. The germline gives CDR1 LNHDA, CDR2 SQIVND (reference sequence). The CDR3 is made up of 16 amino acids. Trimming at V came to 0 bases and at J to 7 bases, leaving 8 bases not matched to a gene. CDR3 coding DNA: TGTGCCAGTAGTATAGATCGGGGGGGAGTCGGTAATGAGCAGTTCTTC. It is translated as CASSIDRGGVGNEQFF.

DNA of the CDR3: TGTGCCAGCACCCAAAGTCCCAGCGGGGGGGCCAATGAGCAGTTCTTC. Translated, it gives CASTQSPSGGANEQFF. This sequence joins TRBV12-3 or TRBV12-4 and TRBJ2-1; 10 bases line up with TRBD2. The CDR3 has 16 residues. Trimming cost V 7 bases and J 6 bases; bases outside gene matches: 12.